These 26 T cell receptor beta chains share one sample of origin, sequenced in a study of cytotoxic CD8 clonotypes in ibrutinib-treated CLL listed by TCRdb under 2021. In light of the paper, this sample's time point label describes: 12 months on ibrutinib. The receptor library was made with the immunoSEQ multiplex PCR assay. The clones in this table, taken by TCRdb from immuneACCESS, are in-frame only. Not every clone is retained; where verified, under half of the shortfall comes from an unresolved V gene, and the cause of the rest is unknown. The table for this sample lists under 150,000 clones; 75% to 95% of them were counted only once. Together, the top ten hold 11% of the sample. The sample here was PBMCs, taken after 12 months of ibrutinib treatment. These receptors were obtained from a human donor with chronic lymphocytic leukemia.

The rearrangement uses TRBV5-1 and TRBJ1-1, with D perhaps matching TRBD1 (6 bases). Trimming removed 4 bases from V and 1 base from J, with 11 bases in between. From germline, CDR1 is SGHRS and CDR2 YFSETQ. The CDR3 totals 14 residues. CDR3 DNA: TGCGCCAGCAGCGCCGGGACATCGAACACTGAAGCTTTCTTT. Its protein is CASSAGTSNTEAFF.

The rearrangement joins TRBV6-5 to TRBJ2-6, with D possibly being TRBD1 (6 bases). This CDR3 spans 14 amino acids. V was shortened by 6 bases and J by 2 bases, with 8 bases between the two germline ends. The germline V gene encodes CDR1 MNHEY and CDR2 SVGAGI. The CDR3 DNA is TGTGCCAGCAGGTACAGGGCTGGGGCCAACGTCCTGACTTTC. It is translated as CASRYRAGANVLTF.

The V and J genes are TRBV4-3 and TRBJ2-1; TRBD2 is a possible D gene (6 bases). There are 19 residues in the CDR3. Trimming took 4 bases from V and 4 from J, leaving 26 bases between them. CDR1 is LGHNA, CDR2 YSLEER, per germline. CDR3 protein: CASSPAPVFSPSVYNEQFF. The CDR3 bases are TGCGCCAGCAGCCCGGCCCCCGTTTTTTCTCCTAGCGTGTACAATGAGCAGTTCTTC.

The chain joins TRBV15 to TRBJ2-1; 13 bases fit TRBD2. The CDR3 has 16 residues. J gave up 6 bases and V 0 bases, and 2 bases lay outside the gene matches. CDR1 and CDR2 (germline): LNHNV, YYDKDF (reference sequence). The CDR3 is CATSRDRTSGGNEQFF. The DNA for the CDR3 is TGTGCCACCAGCAGAGACCGGACTAGCGGGGGCAATGAGCAGTTCTTC.

The CDR3 protein is CASSSNVEDEQYF. Here the CDR3 DNA reads TGTGCCAGCAGTTCCAATGTGGAGGACGAGCAGTACTTC. V gene TRBV6-6 combines with J gene TRBJ2-7, with a tentative D call TRBD2 (5 bases). Trimming stripped 4 bases from V and 5 bases from J, with 12 bases between. In germline, CDR1 is MNHNY, CDR2 SVGAGI (reference sequence). The CDR3 covers 13 residues.

The chain carries TRBV5-8 and TRBJ1-5; TRBD1 agrees at 8 bases. The CDR3 totals 18 residues. Per the germline V gene, CDR1 is SGHTS and CDR2 is YDEGEE. J gave up 3 bases and V 4 bases, and 15 bases lay outside the gene matches. For the CDR3, the DNA is TGTGCCAGCAGCCTCCACTTCGTCCAGGGGGCTTTCAATCAGCCCCAGCATTTT. Residues: CASSLHFVQGAFNQPQHF.

The CDR3 nucleotides read TGTGCCAGCAACCAAGGGACTCCTTATAGCAATCAGCCCCAGCATTTT. Residues: CASNQGTPYSNQPQHF. The rearrangement links TRBV7-2 to TRBJ1-5; D might be TRBD1 (5 bases). CDR3 length equals 16 residues. Deletions cut 7 bases from V and 0 bases from J, with 16 bases between. Germline assignment: CDR1 SGHTA and CDR2 FQGNSA. Drawing the rest from reference TRBV7-2 and TRBJ1-5, the complete variable domain is GAGVSQSPSNKVTEKGKDVELRCDPISGHTALYWYRQSLGQGLEFLIYFQGNSAPDKSGLPSDRFSAERTGGSVSTLTIQRTQQEDSAVYLCASNQGTPYSNQPQHFGDGTRLSIL.

CDR3 nucleotides: TGTGCCAGCAGATGCACGTTGCTAGCCAAAAACATTCAGTACTTC. Its protein product is CASRCTLLAKNIQYF. This chain links TRBV7-2 with TRBJ2-4; D is ambiguous. The CDR3 has 15 amino acids. CDR1 is SGHTA, CDR2 FQGNSA, per germline. V was cut by 6 bases and J by 0 bases, with 12 bases left in between. Full variable domain (remainder filled in from reference TRBV7-2 and TRBJ2-4): GAGVSQSPSNKVTEKGKDVELRCDPISGHTALYWYRQSLGQGLEFLIYFQGNSAPDKSGLPSDRFSAERTGGSVSTLTIQRTQQEDSAVYLCASRCTLLAKNIQYFGAGTRLSVL.

This clone has at least ten counts. This chain links TRBV27 with TRBJ2-5; D not certain. CDR3 length: 14 residues. The germline CDR1 and CDR2 sequences are MNHEY and SMNVEV (reference sequence). The V end lost 1 base, the J end lost 5 bases, and 11 bases lay between the germline ends. The CDR3 region has the DNA TGTGCCAGCAGTTTATTTGGGGTGGGGGAGACCCAGTACTTC. This translates into CASSLFGVGETQYF.

This clone was seen only once. The V call is TRBV29-1, the J call TRBJ2-7; unclear D gene. The CDR3 totals 14 residues. The germline CDR1 and CDR2 sequences are SQVTM and ANQGSEA. Trimming took 4 bases from V and 3 from J, leaving 16 bases between them. CDR3 sequence reads: CSVATLFDLYEQYF. The CDR3 region has the DNA TGCAGCGTTGCGACACTTTTTGACCTCTACGAGCAGTACTTC.

The V call is TRBV2, the J call TRBJ2-5; a possible D gene is TRBD2 (5 bases). The CDR3 has 13 amino acids. V lost 8 bases to trimming and J lost 3 bases, with 13 bases between them. CDR1 is SNHLY, CDR2 FYNNEI, per germline. The CDR3 DNA is TGTGCCAGCGTGAGGGTCCCCGAAGAGACCCAGTACTTC. This sequence encodes CASVRVPEETQYF.

The chain links TRBV7-2 to TRBJ2-5; D gene uncertain. The CDR3 is made up of 13 amino acids. The V end lost 5 bases, the J end lost 4 bases, and 11 bases lay between the germline ends. CDR1 is SGHTA and CDR2 is FQGNSA in the germline V gene. Written as DNA, the CDR3 is TGTGCCAGCAGCCCCCGTCTGGGAGAGACCCAGTACTTC. Protein sequence: CASSPRLGETQYF. Full variable domain (outside the CDR3, taken from reference TRBV7-2 and TRBJ2-5): GAGVSQSPSNKVTEKGKDVELRCDPISGHTALYWYRQSLGQGLEFLIYFQGNSAPDKSGLPSDRFSAERTGGSVSTLTIQRTQQEDSAVYLCASSPRLGETQYFGPGTRLLVL.

The V and J genes are TRBV28 and TRBJ1-5; D uncertain. Germline CDR1 MDHEN, CDR2 SYDVKM. V gave up 5 bases and J gave up 1 base, with 9 bases separating them. The CDR3 extends over 14 amino acids. CDR3 protein: CASSPRLSNQPQHF. CDR3 DNA: TGTGCCAGCAGTCCCAGACTGAGCAATCAGCCCCAGCATTTT.

V usage is TRBV2 and J usage is TRBJ1-3, with D unresolved. The V gene lost 5 bases and the J gene lost 0 bases, with 17 bases spanning the gap. This CDR3 comprises 17 residues. The germline V gene encodes CDR1 SNHLY and CDR2 FYNNEI. The CDR3 nucleotides are TGTGCCAGCAGTAAAAGGTGGGCCCCGAACTCTGGAAACACCATATATTTT. This gives the protein CASSKRWAPNSGNTIYF.

The V and J genes are TRBV13 and TRBJ1-4, with TRBD1 identical over 9 bases. V lost 5 bases and J lost 8; bases outside the gene matches: 6. Germline CDR1 reads PRHDT; CDR2 reads FYEKMQ (reference sequence). The CDR3 is 14 residues long. CDR3 protein: CASSHGQGIEKLFF. As DNA, the CDR3 is TGTGCCAGCAGCCACGGACAGGGGATAGAAAAACTGTTTTTT.

V gene TRBV2 combines with J gene TRBJ1-1; a weak D match, TRBD1 (6 bases). This CDR3 comprises 14 residues. Germline V gene sequence: CDR1 SNHLY, CDR2 FYNNEI. The V end lost 7 bases, the J end lost 4 bases, and 16 bases lay between the germline ends. This chain's CDR3 is CASMLQGGSTEAFF. CDR3 in DNA: TGTGCCAGCATGTTACAGGGAGGCAGCACTGAAGCTTTCTTT.

CDR3 protein: CAWMAGTYEQYF. In DNA form, the CDR3 reads TGTGCCTGGATGGCAGGGACCTACGAGCAGTACTTC. The chain has TRBV30 and TRBJ2-7, with a possible D match to TRBD1 (5 bases). Trimming took 4 bases from V and 2 from J, leaving 9 bases between them. There are 12 residues in the CDR3. Germline V gene data show CDR1 as GTSNPN and CDR2 as SVGIG (reference sequence).

The chain couples TRBV7-3 to TRBJ2-7, with 11 bases that match TRBD2. The CDR3 extends over 14 amino acids. Germline CDR1 SGHTA, CDR2 FQGTGA. With 5 bases clipped from V and 9 bases from J, the junction kept 9 bases outside the gene matches. This CDR3 reads CASSVTGTSGMQYF. The CDR3 DNA follows: TGTGCCAGCAGCGTTACCGGGACTAGCGGAATGCAGTACTTC.

The rearrangement links TRBV27 to TRBJ2-7; a possible D gene is TRBD1 (6 bases). V lost 3 bases and J 3 bases, leaving 15 bases between the germline ends. This CDR3 spans 15 amino acids. CDR1 MNHEY and CDR2 SMNVEV come from the germline V gene (reference sequence). The CDR3 region has the DNA TGTGCCAGCAGTTTTAAGTCAGGGGTCCGCTACGAGCAGTACTTC. This codes for CASSFKSGVRYEQYF.

This clone was recorded once. The CDR3 nucleotides are TGTGCCAGTAGTATAGGGGCTACAAGCTACAATGAGCAGTTCTTC. It specifies CASSIGATSYNEQFF. The chain couples TRBV19 to TRBJ2-1, with D hard to call. This CDR3 is built from 15 residues. Germline V gives CDR1 LNHDA, CDR2 SQIVND (reference sequence). V was pared by 1 base and J by 3 bases, with 10 bases between.

This chain uses TRBV14 with TRBJ2-1, with D hard to call. This CDR3 contains 12 residues. Trimming removed 3 bases at V and 6 bases at J, with 6 bases between. Germline loops: CDR1 SGHDN, CDR2 FVKESK. The CDR3 DNA sequence: TGTGCCAGCAGCCATGACCGCAATGAGCAGTTCTTC. Amino acid sequence: CASSHDRNEQFF.

The V call is TRBV9, the J call TRBJ1-1, with 12 bases that match TRBD1. The junction had 5 bases not matched to a gene; V was cut back by 7 bases and J by 4 bases. The germline V gene encodes CDR1 SGDLS and CDR2 YYNGEE. This CDR3 region has 14 residues. CDR3 nucleotides: TGTGCCAGCGGGACAGGGGGCGAAGGCACTGAAGCTTTCTTT. Its protein is CASGTGGEGTEAFF.

This clone came up once. The chain joins TRBV7-3 to TRBJ2-1; TRBD2 is a possible D gene (6 bases). With 3 bases removed from V and 8 bases from J, the gap between germline ends came to 17 bases. Germline V lookup: CDR1 SGHTA, CDR2 FQGTGA. The CDR3 is made up of 15 amino acids. The CDR3 DNA reads TGTGCCAGCAGCTTGGGCGGGGTGGAGTATGATGAGCAGTTCTTC. The encoded protein is CASSLGGVEYDEQFF. Full variable domain (outside the CDR3, taken from reference TRBV7-3 and TRBJ2-1): GAGVSQTPSNKVTEKGKYVELRCDPISGHTALYWYRQSLGQGPEFLIYFQGTGAADDSGLPNDRFFAVRPEGSVSTLKIQRTERGDSAVYLCASSLGGVEYDEQFFGPGTRLTVL.

The chain joins TRBV11-2 to TRBJ2-5; 7 positions agree with TRBD1. The CDR3 is 15 residues long. V shed 3 bases, J shed 1 base, and the junction held 5 bases outside the gene matches. Germline V gives CDR1 SGHAT, CDR2 FQNNGV. CDR3 DNA: TGTGCCAGCAGCTTTAACAGGGGATCCCAAGAGACCCAGTACTTC. This sequence encodes CASSFNRGSQETQYF.

The V call is TRBV7-6, the J call TRBJ1-5, with D uncertain. The CDR3 extends over 13 amino acids. Per germline, CDR1 SGHVS and CDR2 FNYEAQ. The germline V and J ends were trimmed by 6 bases and 2 bases, with 8 bases remaining between them. The CDR3 region is CASSKGGNQPQHF. CDR3 bases: TGTGCCAGCAGTAAGGGAGGCAATCAGCCCCAGCATTTT.

The V and J genes are TRBV10-3 and TRBJ2-1, with 9 bases identical to TRBD2. The CDR3 runs 15 residues. The J segment lost 8 bases and the V segment lost 2 bases, leaving 7 bases of the junction unmatched. Looked up from germline, CDR1 is ENHRY and CDR2 is SYGVKD. CDR3 DNA: TGTGCCATCAGTGAGACCATAGCGGGAGAGGATGAGCAGTTCTTC. It translates to CAISETIAGEDEQFF.